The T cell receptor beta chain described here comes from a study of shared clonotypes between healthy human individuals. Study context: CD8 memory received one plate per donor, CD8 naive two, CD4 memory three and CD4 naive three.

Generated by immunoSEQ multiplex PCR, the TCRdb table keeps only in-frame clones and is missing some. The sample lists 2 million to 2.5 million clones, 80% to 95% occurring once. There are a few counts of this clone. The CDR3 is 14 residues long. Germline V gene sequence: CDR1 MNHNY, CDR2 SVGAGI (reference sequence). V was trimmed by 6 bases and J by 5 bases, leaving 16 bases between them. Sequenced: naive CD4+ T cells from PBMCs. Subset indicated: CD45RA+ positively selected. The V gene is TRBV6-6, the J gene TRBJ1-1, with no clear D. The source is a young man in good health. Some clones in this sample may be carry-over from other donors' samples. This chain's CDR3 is CASSDPLDLTEAFF. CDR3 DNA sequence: TGTGCCAGCAGCGATCCCTTGGACCTGACTGAAGCTTTCTTT.